This passage covers 32 T cell receptor beta chains from one sample sequenced in a study of cytomegalovirus exposure and HLA in healthy donors. The PCR employed 60 Vbeta primers together with 13 Jbeta primers. Sequencing used immunoSEQ multiplex PCR; TCRdb keeps in-frame clones, though not all of them. The sample totals under 65,000 clones. Material for sequencing was PBMCs. The origin of the receptors is a woman younger than 45 in good health and CMV-seropositive.

The V gene is TRBV10-2, the J gene TRBJ2-1; 9 bases line up with TRBD2. The junction had 6 bases not matched to a gene; V was cut back by 2 bases and J by 7 bases. The CDR3 totals 15 residues. Germline lookup yields CDR1 WSHSY and CDR2 SAAADI. DNA of the CDR3: TGCGCCAGCAGTGAGATTTTTCTAGCGGGGAATGAGCAGTTCTTC. It codes for CASSEIFLAGNEQFF.

The rearrangement links TRBV5-5 to TRBJ1-5; D gene ambiguous. Germline V gene lookup returns CDR1 SGHKS and CDR2 YYEKEE (reference sequence). Trimming removed 0 bases from V and 1 base from J, with 11 bases in between. The CDR3 runs to 16 residues. CDR3 coding DNA: TGTGCCAGCAGCTTGGGACCCTCGAGGAGCAATCAGCCCCAGCATTTT. Encoded protein: CASSLGPSRSNQPQHF.

The chain is built from TRBV7-3 and TRBJ2-1; D may be TRBD2 (5 bases). This CDR3 spans 13 amino acids. The ends were cut back, 5 bases at V and 6 bases at J, with 11 bases in the middle. The V gene's germline CDR1 is SGHTA and CDR2 FQGTGA. The CDR3 loop reads CASSRAGVNEQFF. Written as DNA, the CDR3 is TGTGCCAGCAGCAGGGCCGGGGTCAATGAGCAGTTCTTC.

The chain is built from TRBV5-1 and TRBJ1-1; the D is unclear. This CDR3 has 19 residues. The germline gives CDR1 SGHRS, CDR2 YFSETQ. Trimming took 2 bases from V and 0 from J, leaving 23 bases between them. The CDR3 region is CASSFVRSGRGDLNTEAFF. In DNA, the CDR3 is TGCGCCAGCAGCTTCGTACGGAGCGGGCGCGGCGATTTGAACACTGAAGCTTTCTTT.

V and J are TRBV2 and TRBJ1-2; 7 positions match TRBD1. V gave up 3 bases and J gave up 1 base; unmatched junction bases: 5. The CDR3 sequence is 15 residues long. Germline CDR1 reads SNHLY; CDR2 reads FYNNEI. This CDR3 is CASSDPGQHNYGYTF. CDR3 coding DNA: TGTGCCAGCAGTGATCCGGGACAGCATAACTATGGCTACACCTTC.

The rearrangement links TRBV30 to TRBJ1-3; possibly TRBD1 for D (5 bases). V gave up 3 bases and J gave up 4 bases, with 7 bases separating them. The CDR3 spans 12 residues. CDR1 GTSNPN and CDR2 SVGIG come from the germline V gene (reference sequence). The DNA for the CDR3 is TGTGCCTGGAGACGGGGGGGAAACACCATATATTTT. This codes for CAWRRGGNTIYF.

V and J are TRBV9 and TRBJ2-7, with 9 bases that match TRBD1. Germline CDR1 and CDR2: SGDLS and YYNGEE. The CDR3 totals 14 residues. Unmatched junction bases numbered 8, after V lost 3 bases and J lost 7 bases. Written as DNA, the CDR3 is TGTGCCAGCAGCGCCACACAGGGGGCGCGAGAGCAGTACTTC. Its translation is CASSATQGAREQYF.

The chain carries TRBV4-2 and TRBJ2-7; tentative D call: TRBD2 (5 bases). Germline loops: CDR1 LGHNA, CDR2 YNFKEQ. The CDR3 covers 17 residues. The ends were cut back, 0 bases at V and 3 bases at J, with 18 bases in the middle. The CDR3 spells CASSQDLGLASDYEQYF. In nucleotides, the CDR3 is TGTGCCAGCAGCCAAGATCTTGGGCTAGCCTCCGACTACGAGCAGTACTTC.

Written as DNA, the CDR3 is TGCGCCAGCAGCCAATTTTTCGACAGGTTCACTGAAGCTTTCTTT. Residues: CASSQFFDRFTEAFF. The chain has TRBV4-1 and TRBJ1-1; maybe TRBD1 (6 bases). The V end lost 2 bases, the J end lost 4 bases, and 14 bases lay between the germline ends. Germline V gives CDR1 MGHRA, CDR2 YSYEKL. The CDR3 is 15 amino acids.

This chain joins TRBV4-1 and TRBJ1-2; possibly TRBD1 for D (5 bases). The CDR3 runs 16 residues. Trimming shortened V by 0 bases and J by 4 bases, and 15 bases separated the two germline ends. CDR1 and CDR2 (germline): MGHRA, YSYEKL. The CDR3 DNA reads TGCGCCAGCAGCCAAGATTCGGGCAGGGCGCGCTATGGCTACACCTTC. Residues: CASSQDSGRARYGYTF.

This chain links TRBV6-5 with TRBJ2-7; 8 nucleotides match TRBD2. CDR3 length: 14 amino acids. After removal of 5 bases from V and 3 bases from J, the junction contained 6 bases not matched to a gene. From germline, CDR1 is MNHEY and CDR2 SVGAGI. DNA for the CDR3: TGTGCCAGCAGTCAGACTAGCGACTTCTACGAGCAGTACTTC. Translation gives CASSQTSDFYEQYF.

The chain joins TRBV7-6 to TRBJ2-3; 8 bases are shared with TRBD2. CDR1 SGHVS and CDR2 FNYEAQ come from the germline V gene. V dropped 5 bases and J dropped 0; count of bases not matched to a gene: 4. The CDR3 spans 15 residues. CDR3 region: CASSRLAGSTDTQYF. The DNA of the CDR3 is TGTGCCAGCAGCCGTTTAGCGGGGAGCACAGATACGCAGTATTTT.

The chain uses TRBV19 and TRBJ1-2, with 9 bases aligning to TRBD1. V dropped 7 bases and J dropped 4; count of bases not matched to a gene: 7. There are 14 residues in the CDR3. Germline lookup yields CDR1 LNHDA and CDR2 SQIVND (reference sequence). CDR3 coding DNA: TGTGCCAGTACCCCGACAGGGGGTGGCTATGGCTACACCTTC. This sequence encodes CASTPTGGGYGYTF.

This rearrangement joins TRBV10-3 to TRBJ2-3, with D possibly being TRBD2 (6 bases). The CDR3 loop spans 15 amino acids. Trimming stripped 3 bases from V and 2 bases from J, with 12 bases between. CDR1 ENHRY and CDR2 SYGVKD come from the germline V gene. The CDR3 DNA reads TGTGCCATCAGTGAACCGGGACTTAACACAGATACGCAGTATTTT. It yields the protein CAISEPGLNTDTQYF.

The J gene is TRBJ2-2, the V gene TRBV28; D may be TRBD1 (6 bases). The germline CDR1 and CDR2 sequences are MDHEN and SYDVKM. CDR3 length: 14 amino acids. Trimming stripped 7 bases from V and 5 bases from J, with 14 bases between. The CDR3: CASKPPGETGELFF. In DNA, the CDR3 is TGTGCCAGCAAACCCCCAGGGGAAACCGGGGAGCTGTTTTTT.

V usage is TRBV1 and J usage is TRBJ2-3; the table names TRBD1, a call not compared with the DNA. TRBV1 constitutes a pseudogene. The CDR3 covers 17 residues. The CDR3 nucleotides read TGCACCAGCAGCCAAAATAGGACAGGGGGCAACACAGATACGCAGTATTTT. Translation gives CTSSQNRTGGNTDTQYF.

This chain joins TRBV7-9 and TRBJ2-1; 11 positions agree with TRBD2. Germline CDR1 reads SEHNR; CDR2 reads FQNEAQ (reference sequence). The trim removed 6 bases at V and 8 bases at J, leaving 9 bases unmatched. The CDR3 is made up of 15 amino acids. CDR3 in DNA: TGTGCCAGCAGACACCTACTAGCGGGAGTGGATGAGCAGTTCTTC. Amino acids: CASRHLLAGVDEQFF.

The DNA of the CDR3 is TGTGCCAGCAGCCGCGGGTCTGGGCGATACGAGCAGTACTTC. It specifies CASSRGSGRYEQYF. The rearrangement joins TRBV4-2 to TRBJ2-7; D possibly corresponds to TRBD2 (5 bases). Germline V lookup: CDR1 LGHNA, CDR2 YNFKEQ. The V end lost 4 bases, the J end lost 4 bases, and 14 bases lay between the germline ends. This CDR3 is built from 14 residues.

V gene TRBV29-1 combines with J gene TRBJ2-2; D is possibly TRBD1 (6 bases). The V end was cut by 5 bases, the J end by 1 base, with 8 bases between. The germline CDR1 and CDR2 sequences are SQVTM and ANQGSEA. The CDR3 consists of 13 residues. In DNA, the CDR3 is TGCAGCGTTCAGACAGGGAACACCGGGGAGCTGTTTTTT. Protein product: CSVQTGNTGELFF.

This rearrangement joins TRBV5-6 to TRBJ2-5, with 12 bases fitting TRBD2. Germline V gene lookup returns CDR1 SGHDT and CDR2 YYEEEE. V lost 7 bases and J lost 5; bases outside the gene matches: 15. The CDR3 covers 17 residues. CDR3 bases: TGTGCCAGCGGATCCATGACTAGCGGGAGATGGGGGGAGACCCAGTACTTC. Amino acids: CASGSMTSGRWGETQYF.

The rearrangement uses TRBV5-6 and TRBJ1-3, with 7 bases aligning to TRBD1. Germline trimming cut 4 bases from V and 2 bases from J; bases unmatched to any gene: 6. Germline CDR1 is SGHDT and CDR2 is YYEEEE. The CDR3 totals 15 residues. This CDR3 is CASSRLQGTGNTIYF. The CDR3 bases are TGTGCCAGCAGCCGTTTACAGGGGACTGGAAACACCATATATTTT.

The chain recombines TRBV7-6 with TRBJ1-2; 8 positions match TRBD1. The CDR3 contains 16 residues. Looked up from germline, CDR1 is SGHVS and CDR2 is FNYEAQ. With 1 base clipped from V and 8 bases from J, the junction kept 12 bases outside the gene matches. The chain's CDR3 is CASSLGRGRGPGGYTF. CDR3 bases: TGTGCCAGCAGCTTAGGGCGGGGCAGGGGGCCCGGGGGCTACACCTTC.

The chain combines TRBV5-4 with TRBJ2-1, with TRBD2 as a possible D gene (5 bases). Germline V gene data show CDR1 as SGHNT and CDR2 as YYREEE (reference sequence). V lost 6 bases and J lost 7, with 14 bases in between. CDR3 length: 13 amino acids. The CDR3 region has the DNA TGTGCCAGCACTAAGGTGGGAGCTAATGAGCAGTTCTTC. This sequence encodes CASTKVGANEQFF.

The chain employs TRBV5-1 and TRBJ1-2; D is undetermined. The CDR3 consists of 17 residues. The V and J ends lost 3 bases and 2 bases respectively, with 20 bases between them. Per the germline V gene, CDR1 is SGHRS and CDR2 is YFSETQ. The CDR3 spells CASSSGGRRLSNYGYTF. As DNA, the CDR3 is TGCGCCAGCAGCTCGGGTGGGAGGAGACTCTCGAACTATGGCTACACCTTC.

The J gene is TRBJ2-7, the V gene TRBV7-9, with TRBD1 matching 8 bases. The CDR3 totals 14 residues. J lost 0 bases, V lost 4 bases, and 2 bases had no gene match. Germline-derived CDR1 and CDR2 are SEHNR and FQNEAQ (reference sequence). As DNA, the CDR3 is TGTGCCAGCAGCTCGGACAGGGTCTCCTACGAGCAGTACTTC. Translated, it gives CASSSDRVSYEQYF.

The chain combines TRBV18 with TRBJ2-7; TRBD1 agrees at 9 bases. Germline V gives CDR1 KGHSH, CDR2 LQKENI. With 3 bases clipped from V and 2 bases from J, the junction kept 5 bases outside the gene matches. This CDR3 contains 15 residues. The CDR3 sequence is CASSPRDREAYEQYF. The CDR3 bases are TGTGCCAGCTCACCCCGGGACAGGGAGGCCTACGAGCAGTACTTC.

The rearrangement uses TRBV5-1 and TRBJ2-1; unclear D gene. Germline CDR1 SGHRS, CDR2 YFSETQ. V dropped 2 bases and J dropped 9 bases, with 6 bases sitting between them. The CDR3 is made up of 11 amino acids. The CDR3 bases are TGCGCCAGCAGCTTAGTCAGTGAGCAGTTCTTC. Translated: CASSLVSEQFF.

The chain recombines TRBV2 with TRBJ2-2; no reliable D call. Trimming pared 7 bases from V and 0 bases from J, leaving 6 bases between. Germline CDR1 is SNHLY and CDR2 is FYNNEI. CDR3 size: 13 residues. CDR3: CASKETNTGELFF. The CDR3 DNA reads TGTGCCAGCAAGGAGACGAACACCGGGGAGCTGTTTTTT.

The CDR3 protein is CASSLSADEQYF. Written as DNA, the CDR3 is TGTGCCAGCAGCTTATCGGCGGACGAGCAGTACTTC. The chain employs TRBV7-6 and TRBJ2-7; D unclear. V gave up 2 bases and J gave up 5 bases, with 7 bases separating them. CDR1 and CDR2 from the germline V gene are SGHVS and FNYEAQ. The CDR3 has 12 residues. Supplemented by reference TRBV7-6 and TRBJ2-7, the full variable domain reads GAGVSQSPRYKVTKRGQDVALRCDPISGHVSLYWYRQALGQGPEFLTYFNYEAQQDKSGLPNDRFSAERPEGSISTLTIQRTEQRDSAMYRCASSLSADEQYFGPGTRLTVT.

Comment on this clone: Germline and junction disagree at one end, which may indicate a read error. V gene TRBV30 combines with J gene TRBJ1-2; 7 bases agree with TRBD1. CDR1 is GTSNPN and CDR2 is SVGIG in the germline V gene (reference sequence). The CDR3 runs 15 residues. In nucleotides, the CDR3 is TGTGCCGGGAGTGTAGGGGCAGGGGGAGGCCATGGCTACACCTTC. It encodes CAGSVGAGGGHGYTF.

This sequence joins TRBV18 and TRBJ1-5; 8 bases fit TRBD1. The J segment lost 5 bases and the V segment lost 5 bases, leaving 2 bases of the junction unmatched. This CDR3 region has 13 residues. Germline V gene data show CDR1 as KGHSH and CDR2 as LQKENI. The CDR3 bases are TGTGCCAGCTCAGTACAGGGGGATCAGCCCCAGCATTTT. This translates into CASSVQGDQPQHF.

The rearrangement links TRBV6-5 to TRBJ2-6, with D unresolved. Trimming took off 6 bases at V and 0 bases at J, with 9 bases between the two ends. CDR1 and CDR2 (germline): MNHEY, SVGAGI. The CDR3 totals 15 residues. The CDR3, as DNA: TGTGCCAGCAGGTCGCAGGCCTCTGGGGCCAACGTCCTGACTTTC. Its protein is CASRSQASGANVLTF.